One and the same sample provided the 16 T cell receptor beta chains below, sequenced in a study of blood T cell repertoires in COVID-19. The table came from immunoSEQ multiplex PCR; TCRdb's copy has only in-frame clones and leaves some out. The sample has over 300,000 clones, nearly 90% seen once. The sample taken for sequencing was PBMCs or T cells enriched from blood (not recorded which). The receptor set was obtained from a woman between 25 and 40 years old who had recovered from COVID-19.

J is TRBJ1-1 and V is TRBV7-8; D call uncertain. Germline V gene sequence: CDR1 SGHVS, CDR2 FQNEAQ. This CDR3 has 17 amino acids. Trimming removed 4 bases at V and 0 bases at J, with 18 bases between. CDR3 amino acids: CASSSAGGLSLNTEAFF. DNA of the CDR3: TGTGCCAGCAGCTCTGCGGGCGGATTGAGTCTGAACACTGAAGCTTTCTTT.

The rearrangement uses TRBV6-5 and TRBJ2-2, with D unclear. Germline lookup yields CDR1 MNHEY and CDR2 SVGAGI. The CDR3 is made up of 15 amino acids. V dropped 2 bases and J dropped 0 bases, with 7 bases sitting between them. CDR3 nucleotides: TGTGCCAGCAGTTACACACCCGCGAACACCGGGGAGCTGTTTTTT. Amino acids: CASSYTPANTGELFF.

The V and J genes are TRBV7-9 and TRBJ1-2; D not resolved. This CDR3 comprises 15 residues. Germline V lookup: CDR1 SEHNR, CDR2 FQNEAQ (reference sequence). Trimming shortened V by 5 bases and J by 4 bases, and 17 bases separated the two germline ends. This chain's CDR3 is CASSAPVGETYGYTF. The CDR3 DNA reads TGTGCCAGCAGCGCCCCAGTTGGGGAGACCTATGGCTACACCTTC.

The rearrangement joins TRBV11-1 to TRBJ1-6, with a weak D call TRBD1 (5 bases). Trimming removed 5 bases at V and 4 bases at J, with 15 bases between. The CDR3 spans 16 residues. CDR1 SGHAT and CDR2 FQDESV come from the germline V gene (reference sequence). The CDR3: CASSHAGGFYNSPLHF. Here the CDR3 DNA reads TGTGCCAGCAGCCATGCCGGGGGATTTTATAATTCACCCCTCCACTTT.

The chain combines TRBV6-5 with TRBJ2-3; a weak D match, TRBD2 (5 bases). Germline CDR1 is MNHEY and CDR2 is SVGAGI. V was clipped by 0 bases and J by 5 bases, with 9 bases between them. The CDR3 sequence is 14 residues long. The CDR3 DNA reads TGTGCCAGCAGTTACTCCGGGGAAGTAGATACGCAGTATTTT. Its protein product is CASSYSGEVDTQYF.

This chain links TRBV7-9 with TRBJ1-3; TRBD1 matches 7 bases. The CDR3 spans 14 residues. Trimming cost V 11 bases and J 2 bases; bases outside gene matches: 9. The germline V gene has CDR1 SEHNR and CDR2 FQNEAQ (reference sequence). For the CDR3, the DNA is TGTGCCGGAGACAGGGAAGGCGCTGGAAACACCATATATTTT. Protein product: CAGDREGAGNTIYF.

V and J are TRBV5-6 and TRBJ1-1; D possibly corresponds to TRBD1 (6 bases). V was trimmed by 3 bases and J by 13 bases, leaving 19 bases between them. The CDR3 runs to 13 residues. CDR1 and CDR2 from the germline V gene are SGHDT and YYEEEE. The CDR3 bases are TGTGCCAGCAGCTCCGGGACACCTACTAGGGGTTTCTTT. It codes for CASSSGTPTRGFF. Full variable domain (rest looked up from reference TRBV5-6 and TRBJ1-1): DAGVTQSPTHLIKTRGQQVTLRCSPKSGHDTVSWYQQALGQGPQFIFQYYEEEERQRGNFPDRFSGHQFPNYSSELNVNALLLGDSALYLCASSSGTPTRGFFGQGTRLTVV.

This chain uses TRBV19 with TRBJ1-4, with D unresolved. The CDR3 is 17 residues long. Germline loops: CDR1 LNHDA, CDR2 SQIVND (reference sequence). Trimming cost V 5 bases and J 4 bases, with 20 bases left between them. In nucleotides, the CDR3 is TGTGCCAGTAGTCTTGCGGGGTCGGCTCCTCTTAATGAAAAACTGTTTTTT. It yields the protein CASSLAGSAPLNEKLFF.

This chain joins TRBV4-2 and TRBJ1-2, with 9 bases fitting TRBD1. The trim removed 0 bases at V and 6 bases at J, leaving 11 bases unmatched. Germline assignment: CDR1 LGHNA and CDR2 YNFKEQ. The CDR3 contains 17 residues. The CDR3 nucleotides are TGTGCCAGCAGCCAAGATACGGGGACAGGGCCTTTTGATGGCTACACCTTC. This codes for CASSQDTGTGPFDGYTF.

The V call is TRBV5-5, the J call TRBJ2-1; the match to TRBD1 covers 8 bases. After removal of 3 bases from V and 3 bases from J, the junction contained 5 bases not matched to a gene. This CDR3 contains 15 residues. CDR1 SGHKS and CDR2 YYEKEE come from the germline V gene (reference sequence). The CDR3 DNA reads as TGTGCCAGCAGCTCAGGGACAGGCGTCTACAATGAGCAGTTCTTC. Protein product: CASSSGTGVYNEQFF.

CDR3 sequence: CASSAARSSYGYTF. CDR3 DNA: TGTGCCAGCAGTGCCGCTCGCTCGAGCTATGGCTACACCTTC. The chain joins TRBV2 to TRBJ1-2; D gene uncertain. From germline, CDR1 is SNHLY and CDR2 FYNNEI. V lost 4 bases, J lost 4 bases, and 13 bases lay in between. The CDR3 sequence is 14 residues long.

The chain combines TRBV4-1 with TRBJ2-3, with TRBD1 as a possible D gene (6 bases). The CDR3 has 16 residues. V shed 0 bases and J shed 5 bases, with 15 bases lying between them. In germline, CDR1 is MGHRA, CDR2 YSYEKL. The CDR3 region has the DNA TGCGCCAGCAGCCAAGAAGAGGGGGTCCGAGGAGATACGCAGTATTTT. It yields the protein CASSQEEGVRGDTQYF.

The rearrangement links TRBV6-6 to TRBJ1-2; TRBD1 aligns across 7 bases. Germline V gives CDR1 MNHNY, CDR2 SVGAGI (reference sequence). This CDR3 region has 13 residues. The V and J ends lost 11 bases and 3 bases, in that order; junction bases with no gene match: 9. CDR3 bases: TGTGCCTGTTCCCCCGGGACAGACTATGGCTACACCTTC. Translating it yields CACSPGTDYGYTF.

The chain joins TRBV10-3 to TRBJ1-2; D gene unclear. CDR3 length equals 15 residues. Germline CDR1 is ENHRY and CDR2 is SYGVKD. V lost 0 bases and J 3 bases, leaving 11 bases between the germline ends. CDR3 sequence reads: CAISESVGAHYGYTF. The CDR3 nucleotides read TGTGCCATCAGTGAGTCGGTGGGCGCCCACTATGGCTACACCTTC.

This sequence joins TRBV4-1 and TRBJ2-1; 10 bases line up with TRBD2. V dropped 0 bases and J dropped 0; count of bases not matched to a gene: 11. CDR3 length equals 20 residues. The germline CDR1 and CDR2 sequences are MGHRA and YSYEKL. DNA for the CDR3: TGCGCCAGCAGCCAAGATGGCCTAGCGGGGGCCCCGAGCTCCTACAATGAGCAGTTCTTC. This gives the protein CASSQDGLAGAPSSYNEQFF.

The gene calls are TRBV15 and TRBJ1-6, with a possible D match to TRBD1 (6 bases). Germline V gene lookup returns CDR1 LNHNV and CDR2 YYDKDF (reference sequence). V lost 0 bases to trimming and J lost 10 bases, with 16 bases between them. The CDR3 consists of 16 residues. CDR3 DNA sequence: TGTGCCACCAGCAGAGATGGCAGGGGACAAGCGTCACCCCTCCACTTT. It translates to CATSRDGRGQASPLHF.